Below are 21 T cell receptor beta chains sequenced from a single sample in a study of T cells in Graves' hyperthyroidism and ophthalmopathy. TCR beta CDR3 sequences were amplified from RNA transcripts. The study used the HTBI primer set for a first-round RT-PCR of the TCR CDR3. Each CDR3 protein gets one entry after TCRdb re-called the multiplex PCR reads with MiXCR. Here the sample spans around 690,000 distinct CDR3 sequences, around 21% being singletons. Sequencing input: blood. All receptors come from a man under 40 with Graves' ophthalmopathy.

The chain uses TRBV18 and TRBJ1-1, with 10 bases identical to TRBD1. CDR3 length: 17 amino acids. Germline-derived CDR1 and CDR2 are KGHSH and LQKENI. V shed 3 bases and J 1 base; nucleotides not matched to a gene: 8. DNA for the CDR3: TGTGCCAGCTCACCGTCCCGGGACAGGGGTCGGAACACTGAAGCTTTCTTT. It codes for CASSPSRDRGRNTEAFF.

This clonotype was picked up many times. This chain uses TRBV6-2 or TRBV6-3 with TRBJ2-1; TRBD1 is a possible D gene (9 bases). Germline lookup yields CDR1 MNHEY and CDR2 SVGEGT. The CDR3 runs to 19 residues. V lost 0 bases, J lost 5 bases, and 23 bases lay in between. CDR3 nucleotides: TGTGCCAGCAGTTACTCACCGGACAGGGGCGGGACTAGTGACAATGAGCAGTTCTTC. Translating it yields CASSYSPDRGGTSDNEQFF.

This clonotype was observed a handful of times. This chain uses TRBV29-1 with TRBJ2-7; 13 bases fit TRBD2. This CDR3 contains 15 residues. The germline V gene encodes CDR1 SQVTM and CDR2 ANQGSEA. V shed 0 bases, J shed 1 base, and the junction held 0 bases outside the gene matches. The CDR3 loop is CSVEEGLAGSYEQYF. The CDR3 region has the DNA TGCAGCGTTGAAGAGGGACTAGCGGGGTCCTACGAGCAGTACTTC.

This clonotype was observed at least ten times. This chain uses TRBV28 with TRBJ1-2; D might be TRBD1 (5 bases). The CDR3 consists of 16 residues. Germline values: CDR1 MDHEN, CDR2 SYDVKM. V was shortened by 6 bases and J by 4 bases, with 21 bases between the two germline ends. CDR3 coding DNA: TGTGCCAGCAGCAAATTGGGGGATCGAGGAGGCTATGGCTACACCTTC. It is translated as CASSKLGDRGGYGYTF.

This clonotype was recorded a few times. This chain joins TRBV6-5 and TRBJ2-7, with TRBD1 matching 8 bases. The CDR3 has 15 residues. V was pared by 0 bases and J by 3 bases, with 4 bases of the junction left unmatched. Germline V gene sequence: CDR1 MNHEY, CDR2 SVGAGI. The CDR3 reads CASSYSDRGIYEQYF. The CDR3, as DNA: TGTGCCAGCAGTTACTCCGACAGGGGAATCTACGAGCAGTACTTC.

As concerns this clonotype: A much larger clone is a single base away; this may be a read error. The chain uses TRBV20-1 and TRBJ1-2; tentative D call: TRBD1 (5 bases). Germline assignment: CDR1 DFQATT and CDR2 SNEGSKA (reference sequence). This CDR3 is built from 12 residues. The chain's CDR3 is CSAQGGNYGCTF. CDR3 coding DNA: TGCAGTGCTCAGGGCGGCAACTATGGCTGCACCTTC.

This clonotype showed up many times. This rearrangement joins TRBV5-1 to TRBJ2-1; 7 bases match TRBD1. The CDR3 spans 16 residues. Unmatched junction bases numbered 6, after V lost 0 bases and J lost 3 bases. Looked up from germline, CDR1 is SGHRS and CDR2 is YFSETQ. The chain's CDR3 is CASSLAPGQLYNEQFF. CDR3 DNA sequence: TGCGCCAGCAGCTTGGCACCGGGACAGCTCTACAATGAGCAGTTCTTC.

V and J are TRBV10-2 and TRBJ2-2, with D perhaps assigned TRBD1 or TRBD2 (5 bases each). The germline V gene has CDR1 WSHSY and CDR2 SAAADI. Trimming left V 11 bases short and J 2 bases short, with 15 bases between. The CDR3 consists of 14 residues. The CDR3 loop is CAGNRGPNTGELFF. In DNA form, the CDR3 reads TGCGCCGGTAACCGGGGACCCAACACCGGGGAGCTGTTTTTT.

V usage is TRBV4-3 and J usage is TRBJ2-2; D is uncertain. Trimming stripped 1 base from V and 1 base from J, with 10 bases between. This CDR3 has 16 residues. Germline CDR1 reads LGHNA; CDR2 reads YSLEER. CDR3: CASSQGSRGNTGELFF. The CDR3 DNA reads as TGCGCCAGCAGCCAAGGGTCAAGAGGGAACACCGGGGAGCTGTTTTTT.

The sample holds many counts of this clonotype. The CDR3 DNA reads as TGTGCCAGCAGCTTAGTAAGCGGGACAGGGGGTGGCGAGCAGTACTTC. Translated: CASSLVSGTGGGEQYF. The chain has TRBV7-9 and TRBJ2-7; the match to TRBD1 covers 11 bases. The CDR3 extends over 16 amino acids. After removal of 1 base from V and 6 bases from J, the junction contained 8 bases not matched to a gene. In germline, CDR1 is SEHNR, CDR2 FQNEAQ (reference sequence).

This clonotype showed up just a few times. This chain connects TRBV20-1 to TRBJ2-2; 7 nucleotides agree with TRBD1. The length of the CDR3 is 14 residues. J lost 2 bases, V lost 5 bases, and 5 bases had no gene match. The germline V gene has CDR1 DFQATT and CDR2 SNEGSKA (reference sequence). This CDR3 reads CSAPRQGNTGELFF. DNA of the CDR3: TGCAGTGCTCCTCGACAGGGCAACACCGGGGAGCTGTTTTTT.

This clonotype has a count of ten or more. The CDR3 sequence: CASSSFRERHTEAFF. The DNA for the CDR3 is TGTGCCAGCAGTTCCTTCCGGGAGCGACACACTGAAGCTTTCTTT. The chain employs TRBV6-2 or TRBV6-3 and TRBJ1-1; D remains unclear. Germline V gene data show CDR1 as MNHEY and CDR2 as SVGEGT. With 4 bases removed from V and 3 bases from J, the gap between germline ends came to 15 bases. This CDR3 region has 15 residues.

This clonotype appeared a single time. The chain couples TRBV30 to TRBJ2-1; the D call may be TRBD1 or TRBD2 (6 bases each). The germline CDR1 and CDR2 sequences are GTSNPN and SVGIG (reference sequence). With 5 bases removed from V and 0 bases from J, the gap between germline ends came to 23 bases. This CDR3 contains 18 residues. CDR3 sequence: CAWGGQTSFGGSYNEQFF. CDR3 nucleotides: TGTGCCTGGGGAGGACAGACATCCTTCGGGGGCTCCTACAATGAGCAGTTCTTC. Variable domain in full (rest from reference TRBV30 and TRBJ2-1): SQTIHQWPATLVQPVGSPLSLECTVEGTSNPNLYWYRQAAGRGLQLLFYSVGIGQISSEVPQNLSASRPQDRQFILSSKKLLLSDSGFYLCAWGGQTSFGGSYNEQFFGPGTRLTVL.

The chain couples TRBV10-3 to TRBJ2-7; no reliable D call. The germline V gene encodes CDR1 ENHRY and CDR2 SYGVKD. V was shortened by 6 bases and J by 9 bases, with 21 bases between the two germline ends. The CDR3 has 14 amino acids. The CDR3 is CAISDKDASFRQYF. The CDR3 DNA reads TGTGCCATCAGCGATAAGGACGCGAGTTTTCGGCAGTACTTC.

The chain recombines TRBV10-3 with TRBJ1-5; D unclear. Per the germline V gene, CDR1 is ENHRY and CDR2 is SYGVKD. The CDR3 runs to 15 residues. Between the trimmed V and J ends, which lost 0 bases and 1 base, there was a span of 7 bases. For the CDR3, the DNA is TGTGCCATCAGTGAGTCGTTAGGGAGCAATCAGCCCCAGCATTTT. Protein product: CAISESLGSNQPQHF.

This clonotype has a handful of counts. The chain recombines TRBV20-1 with TRBJ2-1; D may be TRBD1 (8 bases). Germline lookup yields CDR1 DFQATT and CDR2 SNEGSKA (reference sequence). V gave up 5 bases and J gave up 5 bases, with 16 bases separating them. The CDR3 has 14 amino acids. In nucleotides, the CDR3 is TGCAGTGCTCAAACAGGGGGAGGGGACAATGAGCAGTTCTTC. Protein product: CSAQTGGGDNEQFF.

The CDR3 here is CSASDSGGPYSNQPQHF. The CDR3 coding sequence is TGCAGTGCTAGTGACAGCGGAGGGCCCTATAGCAATCAGCCCCAGCATTTT. The rearrangement joins TRBV20-1 to TRBJ1-5; weak D call: TRBD1 (5 bases). Trimming shortened V by 3 bases and J by 0 bases, and 18 bases separated the two germline ends. CDR1 and CDR2 from the germline V gene are DFQATT and SNEGSKA (reference sequence). There are 17 residues in the CDR3.

V usage is TRBV20-1 and J usage is TRBJ2-5; D unresolved. This CDR3 comprises 15 residues. Germline V CDR1 and CDR2: DFQATT, SNEGSKA (reference sequence). The V gene lost 0 bases and the J gene lost 0 bases, with 11 bases spanning the gap. The CDR3 DNA sequence: TGCAGTGCTAGAGAATCTAATTGGTACCAAGAGACCCAGTACTTC. Amino acids: CSARESNWYQETQYF.

This clonotype was picked up a small number of times. The J gene is TRBJ2-7, the V gene TRBV20-1; 12 positions agree with TRBD2. The V gene end was trimmed by 2 bases and the J gene end by 4 bases; junction bases not matched to a gene: 9. The CDR3 runs 16 residues. Germline values: CDR1 DFQATT, CDR2 SNEGSKA (reference sequence). Here the CDR3 reads CSARPQTSGRSYEQYF. CDR3 bases: TGCAGTGCTAGACCACAGACTAGCGGGAGATCTTACGAGCAGTACTTC.

This clonotype appeared a few times. V usage is TRBV2 and J usage is TRBJ1-3, with unresolved D. In germline, CDR1 is SNHLY, CDR2 FYNNEI. The V and J ends lost 7 bases and 0 bases respectively, with 10 bases between them. The CDR3 runs 14 residues. The CDR3 protein is CASKGRPSGNTIYF. CDR3 in DNA: TGTGCCAGCAAAGGAAGGCCCTCTGGAAACACCATATATTTT. Looking up the rest from reference TRBV2 and TRBJ1-3 gives the full variable domain: EPEVTQTPSHQVTQMGQEVILRCVPISNHLYFYWYRQILGQKVEFLVSFYNNEISEKSEIFDDQFSVERPDGSNFTLKIRSTKLEDSAMYFCASKGRPSGNTIYFGEGSWLTVV.

In its sample, this clonotype was seen many times. This chain uses TRBV6-1 with TRBJ2-2; tentatively, D is TRBD1 (5 bases). Per germline, CDR1 MNHNS and CDR2 SASEGT. The V end lost 7 bases, the J end lost 4 bases, and 10 bases lay between the germline ends. This CDR3 spans 13 amino acids. The CDR3 sequence is CASNQQGTGELFF. CDR3 bases: TGTGCCAGCAACCAGCAGGGCACCGGGGAGCTGTTTTTT.